These 16 T cell receptor beta chains originate from one sample sequenced in a study of T cell responses to AZD1222 COVID-19 vaccine. Libraries were prepared by immunoSEQ multiplex PCR; TCRdb keeps only in-frame clonotypes and omits some of them. The table has 90,000 or so clones, 89% seen once; the top ten hold roughly 5.2%. The sample was peripheral blood, taken 28 days after the second AZD1222 dose. These receptors came from an adult who received the AZD1222 COVID-19 vaccine.

The V and J genes are TRBV10-1 and TRBJ1-1; D remains ambiguous. V shed 6 bases and J shed 1 base, with 9 bases lying between them. The CDR3 covers 13 residues. Germline lookup yields CDR1 WNHNN and CDR2 SYGVQD (reference sequence). The CDR3 spells CASRSNRNTEAFF. The CDR3 bases are TGCGCCAGCAGGTCTAACAGGAACACTGAAGCTTTCTTT.

This clone was seen a few times. The rearrangement uses TRBV28 and TRBJ2-2; possibly TRBD1 for D (6 bases). The CDR3 is 17 amino acids. CDR1 MDHEN and CDR2 SYDVKM come from the germline V gene. The ends were cut back, 1 base at V and 2 bases at J, with 14 bases in the middle. This chain's CDR3 is CASSLSPLQGNTGELFF. CDR3 DNA sequence: TGTGCCAGCAGTTTATCCCCTTTACAGGGAAACACCGGGGAGCTGTTTTTT.

The chain combines TRBV6-5 with TRBJ1-5, with D possibly being TRBD1 (5 bases). This CDR3 contains 16 residues. Between the trimmed V and J ends, which lost 4 bases and 8 bases, there was a span of 21 bases. Per germline, CDR1 MNHEY and CDR2 SVGAGI. The CDR3 DNA is TGTGCCAGCAGTTTTTACCGGGACCTCTATCCCGAGCCCCAGCATTTT. Its translation: CASSFYRDLYPEPQHF.

The rearrangement uses TRBV27 and TRBJ1-1; D perhaps matches TRBD1 (6 bases). The CDR3 spans 15 residues. V was trimmed by 0 bases and J by 0 bases, leaving 8 bases between them. Per the germline V gene, CDR1 is MNHEY and CDR2 is SMNVEV (reference sequence). The CDR3 spells CASSLSGGLNTEAFF. CDR3 nucleotides: TGTGCCAGCAGTTTATCTGGGGGGCTGAACACTGAAGCTTTCTTT.

This sequence joins TRBV6-5 and TRBJ1-2; D is unclear. CDR3 length: 11 residues. V was trimmed by 3 bases and J by 4 bases, leaving 3 bases between them. The germline gives CDR1 MNHEY, CDR2 SVGAGI. The DNA of the CDR3 is TGTGCCAGCAGTTATGGCTATGGCTACACCTTC. The encoded protein is CASSYGYGYTF.

The V call is TRBV6-4, the J call TRBJ2-3; 11 bases fit TRBD2. This CDR3 has 22 residues. Germline CDR1 reads MRHNA; CDR2 reads SNTAGT. J was trimmed by 0 bases and V by 2 bases; bases with no gene match: 19. CDR3 loop: CASSDGAPRLAGRTSSTDTQYF. CDR3 coding DNA: TGTGCCAGCAGTGACGGTGCCCCCCGACTAGCGGGGCGGACTTCTAGCACAGATACGCAGTATTTT.

The genes are TRBV12-3 or TRBV12-4 and TRBJ1-2; 10 positions match TRBD1. The junction had 5 bases not matched to a gene; V was cut back by 6 bases and J by 7 bases. This CDR3 comprises 13 residues. CDR3 nucleotides: TGTGCCAGCAGGGGGGACAGGGGTGGTGGCTACACCTTC. It encodes CASRGDRGGGYTF.

J is TRBJ2-3 and V is TRBV4-3; D unresolved. V lost 0 bases to trimming and J lost 7 bases, with 8 bases between them. Germline lookup yields CDR1 LGHNA and CDR2 YSLEER. The CDR3 contains 13 residues. CDR3 coding DNA: TGCGCCAGCAGCCAAGATTGGGCGAATACGCAGTATTTT. This gives the protein CASSQDWANTQYF.

V is TRBV7-3 and J is TRBJ2-5; D is tentatively TRBD1 or TRBD2 (5 bases each). The V and J ends lost 5 bases and 1 base respectively, with 11 bases between them. CDR1 is SGHTA and CDR2 is FQGTGA in the germline V gene. The CDR3 covers 14 residues. As DNA, the CDR3 is TGTGCCAGCAGCCCGGGGACCCTCCAAGAGACCCAGTACTTC. It translates to CASSPGTLQETQYF. The full variable domain, in which reference TRBV7-3 and TRBJ2-5 provide the parts outside the CDR3, is GAGVSQTPSNKVTEKGKYVELRCDPISGHTALYWYRQSLGQGPEFLIYFQGTGAADDSGLPNDRFFAVRPEGSVSTLKIQRTERGDSAVYLCASSPGTLQETQYFGPGTRLLVL.

The chain has TRBV4-3 and TRBJ2-7; D is possibly TRBD1 (5 bases). The CDR3 is made up of 16 amino acids. The V gene lost 0 bases and the J gene lost 1 base, with 13 bases spanning the gap. Germline V gene data show CDR1 as LGHNA and CDR2 as YSLEER. Here the CDR3 reads CASSQDHPGMSYEQYF. The CDR3 DNA sequence: TGCGCCAGCAGCCAAGATCACCCAGGGATGTCCTACGAGCAGTACTTC.

The gene calls are TRBV4-2 and TRBJ2-7; D possibly corresponds to TRBD1 (6 bases). The CDR3 has 13 amino acids. Trimming removed 2 bases from V and 5 bases from J, with 10 bases in between. Germline V lookup: CDR1 LGHNA, CDR2 YNFKEQ. The CDR3 spells CASSQTQGNEQYF. CDR3 DNA: TGTGCCAGCAGCCAAACACAGGGAAACGAGCAGTACTTC.

This chain links TRBV7-2 with TRBJ1-2; D gene ambiguous. Trimming removed 1 base from V and 4 bases from J, with 10 bases in between. The CDR3 has 14 amino acids. Germline CDR1 is SGHTA and CDR2 is FQGNSA. The CDR3 sequence is CASSLDLDLYGYTF. The CDR3 nucleotides read TGTGCCAGCAGCTTAGACCTGGACCTCTATGGCTACACCTTC.

The chain carries TRBV7-8 and TRBJ2-2; D possibly corresponds to TRBD1 (5 bases). The CDR3 totals 12 residues. V dropped 10 bases and J dropped 5 bases, with 11 bases sitting between them. Germline loops: CDR1 SGHVS, CDR2 FQNEAQ. CDR3 coding DNA: TGTGCCACCCACGGACAAACCGGGGAGCTGTTTTTT. Translating gives CATHGQTGELFF.

The chain recombines TRBV6-4 with TRBJ2-3, with 8 bases identical to TRBD1. This CDR3 region has 15 residues. Germline V lookup: CDR1 MRHNA, CDR2 SNTAGT. V dropped 3 bases and J dropped 9; count of bases not matched to a gene: 11. The CDR3 is CASSELVGTGTTQYF. For the CDR3, the DNA is TGTGCCAGCAGTGAGTTGGTTGGGACAGGTACCACGCAGTATTTT.

Note on this clone: An end of the junction differs from the germline gene, which may be a read error. The chain uses TRBV4-1 and TRBJ2-1; perhaps TRBD1 as D (6 bases). Germline CDR1 and CDR2: MGHRA and YSYEKL. This CDR3 spans 16 amino acids. CDR3 sequence: CASRQEQRGGYNEQFF. The CDR3 DNA sequence: TGCGCCAGCAGGCAAGAACAGCGAGGGGGTTACAATGAGCAGTTCTTC.

The chain is built from TRBV18 and TRBJ2-7; 7 bases are a match to TRBD1. The CDR3 contains 14 residues. Per the germline V gene, CDR1 is KGHSH and CDR2 is LQKENI. CDR3 sequence: CASSPTGYSHEQYV. CDR3 DNA sequence: TGTGCCAGCTCACCGACAGGGTACTCCCACGAGCAGTACGTC.